This T cell receptor (beta chain) was identified in a study of immune cell composition in non-small cell lung cancer. Here immunoSEQ multiplex PCR was the method, and the copy in TCRdb shows in-frame clones only, minus some. The sample includes some 2,000 clones, roughly four fifths of them seen just once. Template was genomic DNA from frozen, unsorted single-cell suspensions. From germline, CDR1 is SGHTA and CDR2 FQGNSA. This CDR3 spans 14 amino acids. The J segment lost 2 bases and the V segment lost 6 bases, leaving 4 bases of the junction unmatched. J is TRBJ2-5 and V is TRBV7-2; 9 bases align to TRBD1. The clonotype was recovered from a human donor with non-small cell lung cancer. Sequencing was done on a sample of lung tumor tissue. The CDR3 bases are TGTGCCAGCAGTTCACAGGGGGCTCAAGAGACCCAGTACTTC. Its translation: CASSSQGAQETQYF.